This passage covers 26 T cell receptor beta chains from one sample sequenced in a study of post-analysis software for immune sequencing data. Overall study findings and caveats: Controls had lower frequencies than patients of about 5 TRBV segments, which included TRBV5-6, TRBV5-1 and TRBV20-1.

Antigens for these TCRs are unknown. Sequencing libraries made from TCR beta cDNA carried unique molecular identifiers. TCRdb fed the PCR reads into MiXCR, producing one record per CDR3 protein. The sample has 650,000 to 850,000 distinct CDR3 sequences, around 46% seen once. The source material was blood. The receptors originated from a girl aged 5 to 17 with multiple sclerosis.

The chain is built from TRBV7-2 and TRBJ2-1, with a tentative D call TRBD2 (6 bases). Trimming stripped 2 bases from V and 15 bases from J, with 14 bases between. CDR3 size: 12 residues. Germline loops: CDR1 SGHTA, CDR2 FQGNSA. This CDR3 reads CASSLPRLVPFF. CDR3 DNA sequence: TGTGCCAGCAGCTTACCCCGACTAGTGCCGTTCTTC.

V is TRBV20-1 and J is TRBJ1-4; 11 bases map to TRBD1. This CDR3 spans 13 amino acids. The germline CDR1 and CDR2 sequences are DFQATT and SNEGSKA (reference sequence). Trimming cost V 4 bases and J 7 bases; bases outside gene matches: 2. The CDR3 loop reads CSAIGTGGEKLFF. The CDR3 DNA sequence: TGCAGTGCTATCGGGACAGGGGGTGAAAAACTGTTTTTT.

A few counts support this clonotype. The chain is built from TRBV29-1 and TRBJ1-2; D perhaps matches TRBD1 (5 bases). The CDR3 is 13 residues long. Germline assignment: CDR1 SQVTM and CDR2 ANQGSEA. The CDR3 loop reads CTLWGVRDYGYTF. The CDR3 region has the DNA TGCACCCTCTGGGGGGTGCGAGACTATGGCTACACCTTC. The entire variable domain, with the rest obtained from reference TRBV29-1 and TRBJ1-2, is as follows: SAVISQKPSRDICQRGTSLTIQCQVDSQVTMMFWYRQQPGQSLTLIATANQGSEATYESGFVIDKFPISRPNLTFSTLTVSNMSPEDSSIYLCTLWGVRDYGYTFGSGTRLTVV.

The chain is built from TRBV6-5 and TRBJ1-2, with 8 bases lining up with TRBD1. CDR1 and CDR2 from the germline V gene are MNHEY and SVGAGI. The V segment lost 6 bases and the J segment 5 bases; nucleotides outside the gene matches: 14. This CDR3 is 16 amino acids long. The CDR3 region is CASSRTDRVQGYGYTF. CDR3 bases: TGTGCCAGCAGCCGGACGGACAGGGTCCAAGGGTATGGCTACACCTTC.

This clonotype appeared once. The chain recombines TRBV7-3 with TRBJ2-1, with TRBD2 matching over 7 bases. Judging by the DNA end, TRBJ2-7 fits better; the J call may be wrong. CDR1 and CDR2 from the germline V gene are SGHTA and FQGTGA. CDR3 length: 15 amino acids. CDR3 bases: TGTGCCAGCAGCTTCGGGGCGGGAGAGACCTGCGAGCAGTACTTC. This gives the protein CASSFGAGETCEQYF.

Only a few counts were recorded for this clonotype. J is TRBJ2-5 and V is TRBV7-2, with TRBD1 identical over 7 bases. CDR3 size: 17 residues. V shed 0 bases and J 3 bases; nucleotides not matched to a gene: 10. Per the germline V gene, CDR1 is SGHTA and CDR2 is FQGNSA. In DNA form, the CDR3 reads TGTGCCAGCAGCTTAGCCCCGGGACAGTCAGAGAAAGAGACCCAGTACTTC. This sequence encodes CASSLAPGQSEKETQYF.

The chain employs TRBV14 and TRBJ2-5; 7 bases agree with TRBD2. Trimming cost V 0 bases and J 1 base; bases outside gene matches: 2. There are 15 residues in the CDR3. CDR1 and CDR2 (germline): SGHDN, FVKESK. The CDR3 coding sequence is TGTGCCAGCAGCCAAGATAGCGGGTCCCAAGAGACCCAGTACTTC. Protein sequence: CASSQDSGSQETQYF.

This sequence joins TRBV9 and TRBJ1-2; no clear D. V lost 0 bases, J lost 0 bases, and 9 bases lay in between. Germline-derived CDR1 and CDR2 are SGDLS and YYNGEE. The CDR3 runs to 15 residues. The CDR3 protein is CASSVGQTPNYGYTF. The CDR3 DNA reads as TGTGCCAGCAGCGTAGGCCAGACCCCTAACTATGGCTACACCTTC.

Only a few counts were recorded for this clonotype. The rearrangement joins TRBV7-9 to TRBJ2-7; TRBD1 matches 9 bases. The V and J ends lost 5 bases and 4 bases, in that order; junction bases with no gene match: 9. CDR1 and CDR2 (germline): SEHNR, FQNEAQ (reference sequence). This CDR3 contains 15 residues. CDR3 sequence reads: CASSNPGTGFYEQYF. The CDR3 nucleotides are TGTGCCAGCAGCAACCCCGGGACAGGGTTTTACGAGCAGTACTTC.

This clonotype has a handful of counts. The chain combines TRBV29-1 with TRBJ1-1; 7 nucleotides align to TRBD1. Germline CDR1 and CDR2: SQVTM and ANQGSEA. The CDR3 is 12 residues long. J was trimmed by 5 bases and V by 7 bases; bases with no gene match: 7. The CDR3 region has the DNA TGCAGCGCTAACAGGGGTTGGACTGAAGCTTTCTTT. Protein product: CSANRGWTEAFF.

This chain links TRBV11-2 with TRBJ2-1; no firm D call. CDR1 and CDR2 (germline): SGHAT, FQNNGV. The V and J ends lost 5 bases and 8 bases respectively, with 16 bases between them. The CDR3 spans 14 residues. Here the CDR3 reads CASSQLLHFHEQFF. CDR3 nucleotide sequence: TGTGCCAGCAGCCAGTTACTCCATTTTCATGAGCAGTTCTTC.

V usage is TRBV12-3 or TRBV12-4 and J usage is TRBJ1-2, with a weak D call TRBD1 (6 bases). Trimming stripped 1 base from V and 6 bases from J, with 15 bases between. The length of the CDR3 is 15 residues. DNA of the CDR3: TGTGCCAGCAGTTTAGTCATCGCAGGGGCGGATGGCTACACCTTC. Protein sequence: CASSLVIAGADGYTF.

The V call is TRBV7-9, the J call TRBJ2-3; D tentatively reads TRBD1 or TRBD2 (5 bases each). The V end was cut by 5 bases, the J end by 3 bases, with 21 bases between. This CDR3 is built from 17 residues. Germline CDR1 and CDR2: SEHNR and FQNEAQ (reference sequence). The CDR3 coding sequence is TGTGCCAGCAGCCCACGACAGCTTCTCGAGGGTACAGATACGCAGTATTTT. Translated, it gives CASSPRQLLEGTDTQYF.

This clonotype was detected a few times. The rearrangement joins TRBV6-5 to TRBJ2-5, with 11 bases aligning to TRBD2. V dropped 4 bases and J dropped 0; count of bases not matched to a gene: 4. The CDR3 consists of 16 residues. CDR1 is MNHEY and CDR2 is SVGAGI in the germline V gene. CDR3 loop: CASSSGLAGYQETQYF. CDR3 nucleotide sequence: TGTGCCAGCAGTTCCGGACTAGCGGGTTACCAAGAGACCCAGTACTTC.

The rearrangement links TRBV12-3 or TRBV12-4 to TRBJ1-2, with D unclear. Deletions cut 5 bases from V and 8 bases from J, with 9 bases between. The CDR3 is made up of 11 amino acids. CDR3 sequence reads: CASSNRGGYTF. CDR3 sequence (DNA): TGTGCCAGCAGTAACCGAGGGGGCTACACCTTC.

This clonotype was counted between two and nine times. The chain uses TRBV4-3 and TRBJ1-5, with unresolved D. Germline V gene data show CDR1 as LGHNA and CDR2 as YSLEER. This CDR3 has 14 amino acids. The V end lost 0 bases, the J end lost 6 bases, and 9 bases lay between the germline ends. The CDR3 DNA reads TGCGCCAGCAGCCAAGATCTTGTCGTTCAGCCCCAGCATTTT. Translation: CASSQDLVVQPQHF.

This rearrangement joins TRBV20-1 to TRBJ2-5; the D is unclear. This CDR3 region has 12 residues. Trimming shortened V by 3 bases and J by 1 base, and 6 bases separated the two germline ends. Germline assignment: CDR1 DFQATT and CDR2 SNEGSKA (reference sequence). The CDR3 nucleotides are TGCAGTGCTAGTCCATCCCAAGAGACCCAGTACTTC. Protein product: CSASPSQETQYF.

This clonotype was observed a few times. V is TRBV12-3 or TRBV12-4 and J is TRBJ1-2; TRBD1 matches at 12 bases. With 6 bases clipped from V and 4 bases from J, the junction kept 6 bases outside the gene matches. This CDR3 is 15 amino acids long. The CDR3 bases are TGTGCCAGCAGCCCAGGGACAGGGGGCGGCTATGGCTACACCTTC. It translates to CASSPGTGGGYGYTF.

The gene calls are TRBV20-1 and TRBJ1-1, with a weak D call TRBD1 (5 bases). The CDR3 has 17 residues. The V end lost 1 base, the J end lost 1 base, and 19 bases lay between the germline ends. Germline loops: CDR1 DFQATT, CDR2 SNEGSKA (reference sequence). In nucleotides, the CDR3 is TGCAGTGCTAGAGCGGCGGGGTTAGGGGAAGGGAACACTGAAGCTTTCTTT. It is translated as CSARAAGLGEGNTEAFF.

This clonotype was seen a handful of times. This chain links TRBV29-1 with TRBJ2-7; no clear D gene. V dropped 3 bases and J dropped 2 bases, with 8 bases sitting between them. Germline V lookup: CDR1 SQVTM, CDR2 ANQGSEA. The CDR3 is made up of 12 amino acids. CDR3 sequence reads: CSVEVTPYEQYF. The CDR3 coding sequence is TGCAGCGTTGAGGTAACCCCCTACGAGCAGTACTTC.

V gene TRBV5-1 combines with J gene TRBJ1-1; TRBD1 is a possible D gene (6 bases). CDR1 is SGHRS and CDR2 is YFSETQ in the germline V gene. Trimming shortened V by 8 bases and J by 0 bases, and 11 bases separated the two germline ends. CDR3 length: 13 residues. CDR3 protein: CASTRGMNTEAFF. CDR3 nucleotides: TGCGCCAGTACCAGGGGCATGAACACTGAAGCTTTCTTT. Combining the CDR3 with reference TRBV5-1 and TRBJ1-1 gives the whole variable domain KAGVTQTPRYLIKTRGQQVTLSCSPISGHRSVSWYQQTPGQGLQFLFEYFSETQRNKGNFPGRFSGRQFSNSRSEMNVSTLELGDSALYLCASTRGMNTEAFFGQGTRLTVV.

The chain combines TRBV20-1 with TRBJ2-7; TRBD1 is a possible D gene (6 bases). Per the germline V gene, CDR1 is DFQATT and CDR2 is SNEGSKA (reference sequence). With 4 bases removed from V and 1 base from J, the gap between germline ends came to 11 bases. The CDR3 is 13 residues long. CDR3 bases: TGCAGTGCTACGCCTGGACAGTCCTACGAGCAGTACTTC. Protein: CSATPGQSYEQYF.

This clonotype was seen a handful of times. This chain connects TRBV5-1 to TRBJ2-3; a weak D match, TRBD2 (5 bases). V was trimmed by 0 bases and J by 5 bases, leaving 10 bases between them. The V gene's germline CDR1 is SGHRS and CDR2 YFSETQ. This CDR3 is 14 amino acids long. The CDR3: CASSLVGEVDTQYF. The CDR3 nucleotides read TGCGCCAGCAGCTTGGTGGGAGAGGTAGATACGCAGTATTTT.

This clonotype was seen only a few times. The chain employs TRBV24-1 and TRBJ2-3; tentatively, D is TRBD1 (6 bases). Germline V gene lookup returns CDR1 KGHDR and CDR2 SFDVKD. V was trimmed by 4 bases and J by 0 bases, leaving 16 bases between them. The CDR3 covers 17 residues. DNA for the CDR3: TGTGCCACCAGTGACCCTGGACAGCTCTCGAGCACAGATACGCAGTATTTT. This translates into CATSDPGQLSSTDTQYF.

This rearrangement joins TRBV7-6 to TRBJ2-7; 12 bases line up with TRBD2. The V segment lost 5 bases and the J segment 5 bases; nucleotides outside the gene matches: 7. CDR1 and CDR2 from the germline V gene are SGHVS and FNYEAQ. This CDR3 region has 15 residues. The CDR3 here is CASSETSGSSHEQYF. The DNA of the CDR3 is TGTGCCAGCAGCGAGACTAGCGGGAGTTCCCACGAGCAGTACTTC.

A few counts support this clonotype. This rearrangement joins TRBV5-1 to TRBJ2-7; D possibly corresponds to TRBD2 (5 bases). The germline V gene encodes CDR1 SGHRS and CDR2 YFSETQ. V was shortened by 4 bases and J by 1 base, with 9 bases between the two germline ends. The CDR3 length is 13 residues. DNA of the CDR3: TGCGCCAGCAGCGTCGGGATGTCCTACGAGCAGTACTTC. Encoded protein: CASSVGMSYEQYF.